This TCR beta chain appears in the sequencing data of a study of blood T cell repertoires in COVID-19. Study details: Some COVID-19 samples were acute and others convalescent; all came from the United States, Italy and Spain. Sources were T cells, B-cell-depleted T cells, or PBMCs; the material itself was cDNA or gDNA.

Authors' methods: Estimated nucleated cell counts came from reference gene primer amplification. Repertoires were generated with immunoSEQ multiplex PCR, while TCRdb's copy carries only in-frame clones and drops some. V and J calls and clone size are as listed in that table; D and trimming were resolved from the DNA. Counted here are more than 110,000 clones, around 85% occurring once; the ten biggest clones make up roughly 2.9%. The germline gives CDR1 SGHRS, CDR2 YFSETQ. V gave up 0 bases and J gave up 1 base; unmatched junction bases: 3. The CDR3 covers 15 residues. This receptor was taken from a man aged 50 or older with acute or convalescent COVID-19. V and J are TRBV5-1 and TRBJ1-1; 7 nucleotides agree with TRBD1. What was sequenced was peripheral blood. The CDR3 DNA reads as TGCGCCAGCAGCTTGGTGGGGACAGCGAACACTGAAGCTTTCTTT. Protein: CASSLVGTANTEAFF.